Listed below are T cell receptor beta chains from one sample, sequenced in a study of T cell changes during pregnancy in multiple sclerosis. TCRdb keeps only in-frame clones here, not all; method: immunoSEQ multiplex PCR. The sample has 48,000 or so clones, around 92% seen once; the top ten hold more than 0.7%. The specimen comprised CD4+ T cells from peripheral blood mononuclear cells, sampled in the second trimester of pregnancy. These receptor sequences come from a female donor in good health, enrolled as a control in a pregnancy study. The CDR3 runs from the conserved cysteine through the conserved F or W. D genes are given only for firm matches. A clone size is listed for some rows: how often the clone was seen (once, few, many), or a class if it is expanded.

D	V	J	size	DNA	CDR3
NA	TRBV7-2	TRBJ2-5	NA	TGTGCCAGCAGCTTCGCGGCCCAAACGTACCAAGAGACCCAGTACTTC	CASSFAAQTYQETQYF
TRBD2	TRBV28	TRBJ2-3	once	TGTGCCACTAGCGGGGAGGGCACAGATACGCAGTATTTT	CATSGEGTDTQYF
TRBD1	TRBV7-9	TRBJ1-3	NA	TGTGCCAGCAGCTTGAACAGGGGGCGATCAGGAAACACCATATATTTT	CASSLNRGRSGNTIYF
TRBD1	TRBV28	TRBJ2-7	NA	TGTGCCAGCAGTTCCCACCGGGACAGGGACTCCTACGAGCAGTACTTC	CASSSHRDRDSYEQYF
TRBD2	TRBV9	TRBJ2-3	NA	TGTGCCAGCAGCGCCGGGACTAGCGGGACGGATACGCAGTATTTT	CASSAGTSGTDTQYF
TRBD1	TRBV7-6	TRBJ1-6	NA	TGTGCCAGCAGCTTAGAGGCAGGGGGAAGCTCCTATAATTCACCCCTCCACTTT	CASSLEAGGSSYNSPLHF
NA	TRBV10-3	TRBJ1-2	NA	TGTGCCATCAGTGAGGGAGGGGCCGCTAACTATGGCTACACCTTC	CAISEGGAANYGYTF
NA	TRBV28	TRBJ1-1	NA	TGTGCCAGCAACCCAGGACAGTTCCCGAACACTGAAGCTTTCTTT	CASNPGQFPNTEAFF
TRBD1	TRBV11-2	TRBJ2-3	NA	TGTGCCAGCAGCTCTCGCCGGGACAGTGTAACAGATACGCAGTATTTT	CASSSRRDSVTDTQYF
NA	TRBV7-9	TRBJ1-4	NA	TGTGCCAGCAGCACAAACTCAGGGGCACCTAATGAAAAACTGTTTTTT	CASSTNSGAPNEKLFF
TRBD2	TRBV28	TRBJ2-3	NA	TGTGCCAGCAGTCATAAGCGGGGTGCTAGCACAGATACGCAGTATTTT	CASSHKRGASTDTQYF
NA	TRBV14	TRBJ1-4	NA	TGTGCCAGCAGCCCTCTATCCAACAGAGCTAATGAAAAACTGTTTTTT	CASSPLSNRANEKLFF
NA	TRBV19	TRBJ2-3	NA	TGTGCCAGTAAAGAGCGGGGCACAGATACGCAGTATTTT	CASKERGTDTQYF
NA	TRBV4-3	TRBJ1-3	NA	TGCGCCAGCAGCCAAGAGTTGTTCAGGGGACGGATATTTTCTGGAAACACCATATATTTT	CASSQELFRGRIFSGNTIYF
TRBD2	TRBV9	TRBJ2-7	once	TGTGCCAGCAGCGTAGATAGCGGGACGTACGAGCAGTACTTC	CASSVDSGTYEQYF
NA	TRBV19	TRBJ1-4	NA	TGTGCCAGTAACGATATACTACAGGGAGATACGGATGAAAAACTGTTTTTT	CASNDILQGDTDEKLFF
TRBD1	TRBV4-1	TRBJ2-3	NA	TGCGCCAGCAGCCTTACAGGGGCGGGAGATACGCAGTATTTT	CASSLTGAGDTQYF
NA	TRBV5-6	TRBJ2-7	NA	TGTGCCAGCAGCTTATCGTTACGGAGAGTCTCCTACGAGCAGTACTTC	CASSLSLRRVSYEQYF
NA	TRBV28	TRBJ1-1	NA	TGTGCCAGCAGTTTACAAAGGTGGGGGCGGACTGAAGCTTTCTTT	CASSLQRWGRTEAFF
NA	TRBV27	TRBJ2-2	once	TGTGCCAGCAGCCTCAGGGCGGTAACCGGGGAGCTGTTTTTT	CASSLRAVTGELFF
NA	TRBV5-1	TRBJ1-2	few	TGCGCCAGCAGCGAGACAGGATCTTCCTATGGCTACACCTTC	CASSETGSSYGYTF
TRBD1	TRBV19	TRBJ2-7	NA	TGTGCCAGTAGTGGACGAGGGGGCAACTACGAGCAGTACTTC	CASSGRGGNYEQYF
TRBD2	TRBV5-4	TRBJ2-4	NA	TGTGCCAGCAGCTTGTCAGCGGGAGGGCCCAAAAACATTCAGTACTTC	CASSLSAGGPKNIQYF